Below, 20 T cell receptor beta chains from the same sample are listed, as sequenced in a study of blood T cell repertoires in COVID-19. Sequenced by immunoSEQ multiplex PCR; TCRdb stores in-frame clones only, minus some. The data contain 45,000 to 65,000 clones, roughly four fifths of them singletons. The material sequenced was peripheral blood. The receptor set was obtained from a man in his 60s with acute or convalescent COVID-19.

This chain links TRBV11-2 with TRBJ1-1, with D hard to call. V gave up 3 bases and J gave up 5 bases, with 7 bases separating them. In germline, CDR1 is SGHAT, CDR2 FQNNGV. The CDR3 totals 12 residues. DNA for the CDR3: TGTGCCAGCAGCTTCATGGAGACTGAAGCTTTCTTT. Its translation: CASSFMETEAFF.

The CDR3 sequence: CASRDTSYEQYF. CDR3 bases: TGCGCCAGCCGGGACACCTCCTACGAGCAGTACTTC. The genes are TRBV5-1 and TRBJ2-7; TRBD1 is a possible D gene (6 bases). Germline V CDR1 and CDR2: SGHRS, YFSETQ. The germline V and J ends were trimmed by 7 bases and 0 bases, with 8 bases remaining between them. The CDR3 sequence is 12 residues long. The full variable domain, with the rest looked up from reference TRBV5-1 and TRBJ2-7, is KAGVTQTPRYLIKTRGQQVTLSCSPISGHRSVSWYQQTPGQGLQFLFEYFSETQRNKGNFPGRFSGRQFSNSRSEMNVSTLELGDSALYLCASRDTSYEQYFGPGTRLTVT.

The V call is TRBV18, the J call TRBJ1-1; D is perhaps TRBD1 (6 bases). V was trimmed by 2 bases and J by 3 bases, leaving 10 bases between them. The CDR3 consists of 14 residues. In germline, CDR1 is KGHSH, CDR2 LQKENI. DNA of the CDR3: TGTGCCAGCTCACCAGGGGGCCAGGACACTGAAGCTTTCTTT. Its translation is CASSPGGQDTEAFF.

The rearrangement uses TRBV29-1 and TRBJ1-2, with TRBD1 matching 11 bases. This CDR3 contains 14 residues. V lost 2 bases to trimming and J lost 4 bases; unmatched junction nucleotides: 3. CDR1 is SQVTM and CDR2 is ANQGSEA in the germline V gene. CDR3 residues: CSVERTGGAYGYTF. In nucleotides, the CDR3 is TGCAGCGTTGAAAGGACAGGGGGCGCCTATGGCTACACCTTC.

The chain joins TRBV5-1 to TRBJ1-2; the D is unclear. The germline V gene encodes CDR1 SGHRS and CDR2 YFSETQ. The CDR3 consists of 14 residues. The V end lost 1 base, the J end lost 3 bases, and 10 bases lay between the germline ends. The CDR3 sequence is CASSLRRGDYGYTF. The CDR3 DNA is TGCGCCAGCAGCTTGAGGCGGGGTGACTATGGCTACACCTTC.

This rearrangement joins TRBV10-3 to TRBJ2-2; 8 bases match TRBD1. Germline trimming cut 7 bases from V and 4 bases from J; bases unmatched to any gene: 8. This CDR3 contains 15 residues. Germline loops: CDR1 ENHRY, CDR2 SYGVKD. The CDR3 sequence is CAITPGQGGTGELFF. The CDR3 bases are TGTGCCATCACCCCAGGACAGGGCGGCACCGGGGAGCTGTTTTTT.

This chain links TRBV4-2 with TRBJ1-5; 8 nucleotides agree with TRBD1. V was pared by 1 base and J by 4 bases, with 6 bases of the junction left unmatched. This CDR3 has 16 residues. Germline-derived CDR1 and CDR2 are LGHNA and YNFKEQ. The CDR3 region is CASSQGLGQANQPQHF. The CDR3 DNA reads as TGTGCCAGCAGCCAAGGCCTGGGACAGGCAAATCAGCCCCAGCATTTT.

The genes are TRBV5-1 and TRBJ2-2; D might be TRBD1 (6 bases). CDR1 and CDR2 from the germline V gene are SGHRS and YFSETQ. This CDR3 spans 16 amino acids. Trimming removed 4 bases at V and 4 bases at J, with 17 bases between. The CDR3 DNA sequence: TGCGCCAGCAGCCCTTCGAGGGGGATCGGCACCGGGGAGCTGTTTTTT. Translating gives CASSPSRGIGTGELFF.

The chain has TRBV19 and TRBJ1-4; no reliable D call. The V end was cut by 6 bases, the J end by 3 bases, with 14 bases between. Germline values: CDR1 LNHDA, CDR2 SQIVND (reference sequence). The CDR3 sequence is 15 residues long. The chain's CDR3 is CASRRASGANEKLFF. The CDR3 DNA follows: TGTGCCAGTAGGAGGGCATCGGGAGCTAATGAAAAACTGTTTTTT.

This clone was observed a few times. The chain employs TRBV9 and TRBJ1-2, with a possible D match to TRBD1 (6 bases). Germline loops: CDR1 SGDLS, CDR2 YYNGEE. This CDR3 comprises 14 residues. V lost 3 bases and J 5 bases, leaving 14 bases between the germline ends. The CDR3 loop reads CASSGGDRIYGYTF. The DNA for the CDR3 is TGTGCCAGCAGCGGTGGAGACAGGATTTATGGCTACACCTTC.

This clone was seen a handful of times. The chain's CDR3 is CASSYRGRTDTQYF. Written as DNA, the CDR3 is TGTGCCAGCAGCTACAGGGGGCGCACAGATACGCAGTATTTT. The chain employs TRBV7-8 and TRBJ2-3; TRBD1 matches at 9 bases. Germline trimming cut 4 bases from V and 1 base from J; bases unmatched to any gene: 0. The CDR3 runs 14 residues. Germline V gene lookup returns CDR1 SGHVS and CDR2 FQNEAQ.

The genes are TRBV28 and TRBJ2-7; 8 bases are shared with TRBD2. The CDR3 totals 13 residues. Germline assignment: CDR1 MDHEN and CDR2 SYDVKM. With V trimmed by 10 bases and J by 3 bases, 8 bases remained unmatched. CDR3 sequence: CATRRGAGYEQYF. The CDR3 DNA is TGTGCCACGAGGCGGGGGGCAGGCTACGAGCAGTACTTC.

This clone was found a few times. V usage is TRBV27 and J usage is TRBJ1-5; D ambiguous. V dropped 2 bases and J dropped 4 bases, with 9 bases sitting between them. The germline V gene has CDR1 MNHEY and CDR2 SMNVEV (reference sequence). The CDR3 contains 14 residues. The CDR3 nucleotides read TGTGCCAGCAGTTTAGGGCGAGGGAATCAGCCCCAGCATTTT. Protein sequence: CASSLGRGNQPQHF.

The chain employs TRBV7-3 and TRBJ1-5; D is unresolved. The CDR3 length is 13 residues. CDR1 is SGHTA and CDR2 is FQGTGA in the germline V gene. Trimming pared 1 base from V and 5 bases from J, leaving 6 bases between. The CDR3 nucleotides read TGTGCCAGCAGCTTAAATCGGGATCAGCCCCAGCATTTT. Protein: CASSLNRDQPQHF.

The genes are TRBV7-3 and TRBJ2-1; 8 positions agree with TRBD2. V was clipped by 0 bases and J by 5 bases; unmatched bases: 6. In germline, CDR1 is SGHTA, CDR2 FQGTGA. The CDR3 covers 16 residues. This CDR3 is CASSLTTSAGNNEQFF. The CDR3 DNA follows: TGTGCCAGCAGCTTAACGACTAGCGCAGGGAACAATGAGCAGTTCTTC.

V usage is TRBV9 and J usage is TRBJ2-1; D unclear. The CDR3 is 14 amino acids. Germline V gene data show CDR1 as SGDLS and CDR2 as YYNGEE. Trimming left V 0 bases short and J 3 bases short, with 7 bases between. The CDR3 here is CASSVEQIYNEQFF. The DNA for the CDR3 is TGTGCCAGCAGCGTAGAACAGATCTACAATGAGCAGTTCTTC.

J is TRBJ2-1 and V is TRBV4-1; TRBD1 is a possible D gene (5 bases). V was trimmed by 6 bases and J by 5 bases, leaving 17 bases between them. Germline CDR1 is MGHRA and CDR2 is YSYEKL. This CDR3 comprises 15 residues. The CDR3: CASSHSLGAHNEQFF. The CDR3 DNA reads TGCGCCAGCAGTCACTCCTTAGGGGCCCACAATGAGCAGTTCTTC.

This clone was seen only a few times. This sequence joins TRBV7-9 and TRBJ1-2, with 8 nucleotides matching TRBD1. CDR1 SEHNR and CDR2 FQNEAQ come from the germline V gene (reference sequence). CDR3 length: 14 residues. After removal of 6 bases from V and 8 bases from J, the junction contained 11 bases not matched to a gene. The CDR3, as DNA: TGTGCCAGCAGTGACATGGACAGGGCGGGGGGCTACACCTTC. Its protein product is CASSDMDRAGGYTF.

This clone was detected only once. This chain links TRBV2 with TRBJ1-1; D is uncertain. The CDR3 has 14 residues. V shed 6 bases and J shed 1 base, with 12 bases lying between them. Germline V lookup: CDR1 SNHLY, CDR2 FYNNEI. The CDR3: CASRGGWANTEAFF. The CDR3 DNA reads as TGTGCCAGCAGGGGAGGATGGGCGAACACTGAAGCTTTCTTT.

This clone showed up just a few times. The chain has TRBV9 and TRBJ2-1; TRBD2 matches 7 bases. V was clipped by 3 bases and J by 4 bases; unmatched bases: 10. This CDR3 region has 16 residues. Germline CDR1 is SGDLS and CDR2 is YYNGEE. CDR3 residues: CASSASGEFIYNEQFF. In nucleotides, the CDR3 is TGTGCCAGCAGCGCGAGCGGGGAATTTATATACAATGAGCAGTTCTTC.